This T cell receptor beta chain originates from a study of blood T cell repertoires in COVID-19. Overall study context: T cells, B-cell-depleted T cells, or PBMCs provided the cDNA or gDNA that served as material.

Per the authors' pipeline: Researchers report that nucleated cell counts were estimated from reference gene primer amplification. The repertoire was sequenced with immunoSEQ multiplex PCR; TCRdb's copy has only in-frame clones and lacks some. That table gives V, J and clone size, and the DNA gave D and trimming. The table has some 180,000 clones, 85% to 90% seen once. CDR1 is MNHEY, CDR2 SMNVEV, per germline (reference sequence). The V end lost 6 bases, the J end lost 3 bases, and 12 bases lay between the germline ends. The length of the CDR3 is 13 residues. Ages ranged from about 18 to 100 years, with residence in approximately 25 US areas. What the recovered Cohort 3 donors had was two negative PCRs, clearance, or symptom resolution.

This chain links TRBV27 with TRBJ2-7, with D hard to call. The sequence derives from a man aged 40-49 years who had recovered from COVID-19. Sequenced sample: PBMCs or T cells enriched from blood (not recorded which). For the CDR3, the DNA is TGTGCCAGCAGCTCTAATTCGGGCTACGAGCAGTACTTC. This translates into CASSSNSGYEQYF.